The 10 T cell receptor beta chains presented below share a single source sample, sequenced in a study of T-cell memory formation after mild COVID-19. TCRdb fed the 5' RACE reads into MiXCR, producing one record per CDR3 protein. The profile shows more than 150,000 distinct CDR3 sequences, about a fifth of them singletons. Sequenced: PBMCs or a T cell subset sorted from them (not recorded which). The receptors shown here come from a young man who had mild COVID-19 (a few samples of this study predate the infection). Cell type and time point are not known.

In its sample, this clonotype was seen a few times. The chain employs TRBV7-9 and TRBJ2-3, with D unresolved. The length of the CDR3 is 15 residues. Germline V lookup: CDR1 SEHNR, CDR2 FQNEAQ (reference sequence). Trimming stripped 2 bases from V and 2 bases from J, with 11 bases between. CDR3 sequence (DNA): TGTGCCAGCAGCTTATTGGATTTGCACACAGATACGCAGTATTTT. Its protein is CASSLLDLHTDTQYF.

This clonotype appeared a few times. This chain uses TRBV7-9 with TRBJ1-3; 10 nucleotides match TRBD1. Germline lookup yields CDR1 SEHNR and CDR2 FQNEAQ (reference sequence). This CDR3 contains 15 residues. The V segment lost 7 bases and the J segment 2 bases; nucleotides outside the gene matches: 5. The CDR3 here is CASTRTGGPGNTIYF. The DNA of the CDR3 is TGTGCCAGCACCCGGACAGGGGGGCCTGGAAACACCATATATTTT.

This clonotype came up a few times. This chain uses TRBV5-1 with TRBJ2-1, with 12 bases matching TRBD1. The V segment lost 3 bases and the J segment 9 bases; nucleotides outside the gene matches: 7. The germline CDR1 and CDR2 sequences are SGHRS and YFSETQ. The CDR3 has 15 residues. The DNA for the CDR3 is TGCGCCAGCAGCTCCCGGGACAGGGGGCAAGGTGAGCAGTTCTTC. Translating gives CASSSRDRGQGEQFF.

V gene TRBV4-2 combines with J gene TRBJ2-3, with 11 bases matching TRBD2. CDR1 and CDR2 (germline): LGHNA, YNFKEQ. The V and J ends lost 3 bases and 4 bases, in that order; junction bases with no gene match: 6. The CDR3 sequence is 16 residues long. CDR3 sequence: CASSQGTSGGPDTQYF. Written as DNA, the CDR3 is TGTGCCAGCAGCCAGGGAACTAGCGGGGGCCCAGATACGCAGTATTTT.

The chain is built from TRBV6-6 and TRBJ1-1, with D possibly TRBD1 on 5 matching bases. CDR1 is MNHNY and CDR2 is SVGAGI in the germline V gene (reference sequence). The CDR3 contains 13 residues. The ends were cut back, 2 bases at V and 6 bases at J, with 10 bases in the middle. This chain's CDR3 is CASSYGQGSEAFF. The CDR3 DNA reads TGTGCCAGCAGTTACGGTCAGGGTTCTGAAGCTTTCTTT.

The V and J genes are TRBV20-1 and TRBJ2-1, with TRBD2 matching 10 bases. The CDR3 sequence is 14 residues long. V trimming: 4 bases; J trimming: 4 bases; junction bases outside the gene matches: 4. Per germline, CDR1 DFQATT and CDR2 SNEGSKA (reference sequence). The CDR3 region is CSATRTSGYNEQFF. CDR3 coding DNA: TGCAGTGCTACTAGGACTAGCGGATACAATGAGCAGTTCTTC.

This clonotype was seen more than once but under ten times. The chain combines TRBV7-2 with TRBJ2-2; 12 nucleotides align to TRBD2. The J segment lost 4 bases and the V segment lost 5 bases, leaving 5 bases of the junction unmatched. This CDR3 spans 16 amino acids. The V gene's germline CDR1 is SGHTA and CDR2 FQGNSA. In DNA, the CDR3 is TGTGCCAGCAGCCGTCTGACTAGCGGGAGCACCGGGGAGCTGTTTTTT. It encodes CASSRLTSGSTGELFF. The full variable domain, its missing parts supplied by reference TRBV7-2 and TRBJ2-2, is GAGVSQSPSNKVTEKGKDVELRCDPISGHTALYWYRQSLGQGLEFLIYFQGNSAPDKSGLPSDRFSAERTGGSVSTLTIQRTQQEDSAVYLCASSRLTSGSTGELFFGEGSRLTVL.

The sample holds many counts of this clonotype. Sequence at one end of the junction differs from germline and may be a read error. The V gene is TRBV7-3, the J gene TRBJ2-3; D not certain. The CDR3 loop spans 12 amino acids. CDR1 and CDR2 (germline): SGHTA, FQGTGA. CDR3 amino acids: CASSPGGDTQYF. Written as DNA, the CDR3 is TGCGCCAGCAGTCCAGGTGGGGATACGCAGTATTTT. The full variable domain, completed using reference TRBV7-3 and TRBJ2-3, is GAGVSQTPSNKVTEKGKYVELRCDPISGHTALYWYRQSLGQGPEFLIYFQGTGAADDSGLPNDRFFAVRPEGSVSTLKIQRTERGDSAVYLCASSPGGDTQYFGPGTRLTVL.

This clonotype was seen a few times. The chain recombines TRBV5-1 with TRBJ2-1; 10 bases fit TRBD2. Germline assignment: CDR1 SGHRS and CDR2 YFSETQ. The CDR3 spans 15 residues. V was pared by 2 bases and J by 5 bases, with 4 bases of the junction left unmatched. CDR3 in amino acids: CASSLRGLADNEQFF. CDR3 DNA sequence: TGCGCCAGCAGCTTACGTGGACTAGCGGACAATGAGCAGTTCTTC.

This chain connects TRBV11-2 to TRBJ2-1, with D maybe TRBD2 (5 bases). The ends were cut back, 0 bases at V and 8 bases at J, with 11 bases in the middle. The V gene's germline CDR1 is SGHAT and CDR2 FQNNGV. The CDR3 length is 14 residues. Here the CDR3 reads CASSLEFGGYEQFF. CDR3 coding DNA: TGTGCCAGCAGCTTAGAATTCGGAGGCTATGAGCAGTTCTTC.